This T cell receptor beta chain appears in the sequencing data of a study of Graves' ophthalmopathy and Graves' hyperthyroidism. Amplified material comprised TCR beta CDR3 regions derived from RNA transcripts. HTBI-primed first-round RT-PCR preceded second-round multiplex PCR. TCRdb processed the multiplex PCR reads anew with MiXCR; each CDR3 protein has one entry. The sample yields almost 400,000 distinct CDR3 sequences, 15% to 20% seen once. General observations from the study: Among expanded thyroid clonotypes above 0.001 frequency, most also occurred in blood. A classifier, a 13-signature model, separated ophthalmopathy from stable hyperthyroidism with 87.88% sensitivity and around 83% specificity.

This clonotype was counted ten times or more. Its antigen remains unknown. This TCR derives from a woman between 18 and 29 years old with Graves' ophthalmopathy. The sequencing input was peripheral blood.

CDR3 in DNA: TGTGCCACCAGTGCCAAGGCGCAGGAAGAGACCCAGTACTTC. Translation: CATSAKAQEETQYF. The gene calls are TRBV24-1 and TRBJ2-5; D is unresolved. This CDR3 is built from 14 residues. Trimming removed 5 bases at V and 3 bases at J, with 12 bases between. Per germline, CDR1 KGHDR and CDR2 SFDVKD.